The 3 T cell receptor beta chains reported below all come from one sample, sequenced in a study of blood T cell repertoires in COVID-19. Generated by immunoSEQ multiplex PCR, the TCRdb table keeps only in-frame clones and is missing some. Altogether 150,000 to 200,000 clones are present, 88% being singletons, with the ten largest covering 3.5% to 4.5%. Material for sequencing was peripheral blood. The receptors come from a human donor in a cohort sampled during active COVID-19.

This chain connects TRBV5-8 to TRBJ2-1; TRBD2 agrees at 14 bases. Germline CDR1 is SGHTS and CDR2 is YDEGEE. The ends lost 7 bases at V and 7 bases at J; junction bases unmatched: 7. CDR3 size: 15 residues. The CDR3 loop reads CASESGTSGSNEQFF. In DNA form, the CDR3 reads TGTGCCAGCGAATCCGGGACTAGCGGGAGTAATGAGCAGTTCTTC.

The chain couples TRBV7-2 to TRBJ1-6; D unresolved. V shed 1 base and J shed 13 bases, with 11 bases lying between them. Looked up from germline, CDR1 is SGHTA and CDR2 is FQGNSA. The CDR3 runs to 13 residues. The CDR3 loop is CASSLVPVTPLHF. CDR3 in DNA: TGTGCCAGCAGCTTAGTCCCGGTTACCCCCCTCCACTTT.

V is TRBV2 and J is TRBJ2-3; TRBD2 agrees at 9 bases. The CDR3 covers 16 residues. Germline loops: CDR1 SNHLY, CDR2 FYNNEI. After removal of 4 bases from V and 0 bases from J, the junction contained 5 bases not matched to a gene. The CDR3 DNA reads as TGTGCCAGCAGTGGCCCTAGCGGGGCTAGCACAGATACGCAGTATTTT. Translating gives CASSGPSGASTDTQYF.